Listed below are T cell receptor beta chains from one sample, sequenced in a study of blood T cell repertoires in COVID-19. Method: immunoSEQ multiplex PCR; TCRdb's copy keeps in-frame clones and lacks some. The sample gives some 180,000 clones, over 75% of which show up once; 2.5% to 3% is in the top ten. Specimen: peripheral blood. The receptors originated from a woman aged 80 or over with active or convalescent COVID-19. Each CDR3 is given with its conserved first and last residue. Each record gives: V gene, clone size, D gene, J gene, CDR3 protein, CDR3 DNA. D genes are given only for firm matches. Rows give clone size only sometimes, using once, few, many, or a class for an expanded clone.

>TRBV7-9|once|-|TRBJ2-5
CASSLGPRGETQYF
TGTGCCAGCAGCTTAGGTCCCCGGGGGGAGACCCAGTACTTC
>TRBV4-1|-|-|TRBJ2-1
CASSRKLGDNEQFF
TGCGCCAGCAGCCGGAAGCTTGGAGACAATGAGCAGTTCTTC
>TRBV21-1|-|-|TRBJ1-4
CASTPTGVSTNEKLFF
TGTGCCAGCACTCCAACAGGGGTTTCCACTAATGAAAAACTGTTTTTT
>TRBV2|-|-|TRBJ1-1
CASYRAPNTEAFF
TGTGCCAGCTACAGGGCCCCGAACACTGAAGCTTTCTTT
>TRBV2|-|-|TRBJ1-5
CASSGWGGRDQPQHF
TGTGCCAGCAGTGGCTGGGGAGGGAGGGATCAGCCCCAGCATTTT
>TRBV5-1|-|-|TRBJ2-3
CASSPLSGDTQYF
TGCGCCAGCAGCCCTCTGTCGGGAGATACGCAGTATTTT
>TRBV15|-|TRBD1|TRBJ1-1
CATSRRQGRTEAFF
TGTGCCACCAGCCGCAGACAGGGGAGGACTGAAGCTTTCTTT
>TRBV6-2/TRBV6-3|-|TRBD1|TRBJ1-6
CASSYSFTSDRDNSPLHF
TGTGCCAGCAGTTACTCTTTTACCTCGGACAGGGATAATTCACCCCTCCACTTT
>TRBV5-1|once|-|TRBJ1-3
CASSLESGGNTIYF
TGCGCCAGCAGCTTAGAGTCGGGTGGAAACACCATATATTTT
>TRBV3-1/TRBV3-2|-|-|TRBJ1-2
CASSQGGVYGYTF
TGTGCCAGCAGCCAGGGAGGGGTCTATGGCTACACCTTC
>TRBV11-3|-|-|TRBJ2-7
CASSQDSSYEQYF
TGTGCCAGCAGCCAAGACAGTTCCTACGAGCAGTACTTC
>TRBV5-1|-|TRBD1|TRBJ2-5
CASSHGQGEETQYF
TGCGCCAGCAGCCATGGACAGGGCGAGGAGACCCAGTACTTC
>TRBV24-1|-|TRBD2|TRBJ2-3
CATSDLAGADTQYF
TGTGCCACCAGTGATCTAGCGGGGGCGGATACGCAGTATTTT
>TRBV27|few|TRBD1|TRBJ1-6
CASSLAGQGNNSPLHF
TGTGCCAGCAGTTTGGCGGGACAGGGGAATAATTCACCCCTCCACTTT
>TRBV28|-|TRBD1|TRBJ1-2
CASKTGGNGYTF
TGTGCCAGCAAAACAGGGGGCAATGGCTACACCTTC
>TRBV5-1|-|-|TRBJ2-3
CASSLTGRTTDTQYF
TGCGCCAGCAGCTTGACAGGCCGAACCACAGATACGCAGTATTTT
>TRBV5-1|-|TRBD1|TRBJ1-2
CASTHRDRVYGYTF
TGCGCCAGCACGCACCGGGACAGGGTCTATGGCTACACCTTC
>TRBV2|-|TRBD1|TRBJ1-1
CASDGQGARNTEAFF
TGTGCCAGCGACGGGCAGGGGGCGCGGAACACTGAAGCTTTCTTT
>TRBV28|once|-|TRBJ2-3
CASSFPQGSFTDTQYF
TGTGCCAGCAGTTTCCCGCAGGGGTCCTTCACAGATACGCAGTATTTT
>TRBV7-6|-|-|TRBJ2-1
CASSAINEQFF
TGTGCCAGCAGCGCGATAAATGAGCAGTTCTTC
>TRBV27|-|TRBD2|TRBJ2-5
CASSLFSGGNQETQYF
TGTGCCAGCAGTTTATTTAGCGGGGGGAACCAAGAGACCCAGTACTTC
>TRBV30|few|-|TRBJ1-5
CAWSVSRNQPQHF
TGTGCCTGGAGTGTCTCCAGGAATCAGCCCCAGCATTTT
>TRBV15|-|-|TRBJ1-5
CATSRVRGAINQPQHF
TGTGCCACCAGCAGAGTCAGAGGTGCGATCAATCAGCCCCAGCATTTT
>TRBV18|-|TRBD1|TRBJ2-7
CASSDTRGRRNEQYF
TGTGCCAGCTCTGACACCAGGGGGCGCAGGAACGAGCAGTACTTC
>TRBV3-1/TRBV3-2|-|TRBD1|TRBJ1-1
CASSRVDGSGGAFF
TGTGCCAGCAGCCGGGTTGATGGGTCAGGGGGAGCTTTCTTT
>TRBV10-2|-|-|TRBJ1-4
CASSDQNEKLFF
TGCGCCAGCAGTGATCAGAATGAAAAACTGTTTTTT
>TRBV27|-|TRBD2|TRBJ2-1
CASGRLATYNEQFF
TGTGCCAGCGGACGACTAGCGACCTACAATGAGCAGTTCTTC
>TRBV9|-|-|TRBJ2-2
CASSPSGTGELFF
TGTGCCAGCAGCCCGTCAGGGACCGGGGAGCTGTTTTTT
>TRBV28|once|TRBD2|TRBJ2-3
CASSPSSGTQYF
TGTGCCAGCAGTCCGTCTAGCGGAACGCAGTATTTT
>TRBV5-6|once|-|TRBJ2-5
CASSHLFGGGFQETQYF
TGTGCCAGCAGCCATTTGTTCGGCGGGGGCTTCCAAGAGACCCAGTACTTC
>TRBV7-9|-|-|TRBJ1-2
CASSPRGYATYGYTF
TGTGCCAGCAGCCCTAGGGGGTATGCCACTTATGGCTACACCTTC
>TRBV4-3|few|-|TRBJ1-3
CASSQGVISGNTIYF
TGCGCCAGCAGCCAAGGAGTTATCTCTGGAAACACCATATATTTT
>TRBV20-1|-|-|TRBJ2-1
CSASEPQGQRQFF
TGCAGTGCTAGTGAACCCCAGGGCCAGCGGCAGTTCTTC
>TRBV30|-|TRBD2|TRBJ2-7
CAWSDGGYEQYF
TGTGCCTGGAGTGACGGGGGGTACGAGCAGTACTTC
>TRBV23-1|-|-|TRBJ2-3
CASQPSHTGDTQYF
TGCGCCAGCCAACCTAGTCATACAGGAGATACGCAGTATTTT
>TRBV7-2|-|TRBD1|TRBJ2-7
CASSWAGGSYEQYF
TGTGCCAGCAGCTGGGCAGGGGGTAGTTACGAGCAGTACTTC
>TRBV2|-|-|TRBJ2-3
CASSDRASASTDTQYF
TGTGCCAGCAGTGATCGGGCTAGCGCTAGCACAGATACGCAGTATTTT
>TRBV4-1|-|-|TRBJ1-6
CASSPRIRGSNSPLHF
TGCGCCAGCAGTCCAAGAATTAGGGGGAGTAATTCACCCCTCCACTTT
>TRBV21-1|-|-|TRBJ1-4
CASSMWDRGAPTNEKLFF
TGTGCCAGCAGCATGTGGGACAGGGGCGCCCCCACTAATGAAAAACTGTTTTTT
>TRBV6-5|-|TRBD1|TRBJ1-2
CASSQTGVGGYTF
TGTGCCAGCAGCCAGACAGGGGTTGGTGGCTACACCTTC
>TRBV7-2|-|-|TRBJ2-7
CASSFLGAREQYF
TGTGCCAGCAGCTTTTTGGGGGCACGGGAGCAGTACTTC
>TRBV3-1/TRBV3-2|-|TRBD2|TRBJ2-2
CASSQGALNNKLQTSGGNTGELFF
TGTGCCAGCAGCCAAGGGGCCCTAAATAACAAATTACAGACTAGCGGGGGGAACACCGGGGAGCTGTTTTTT
>TRBV24-1|-|-|TRBJ1-3
CATSDPGQRGNTIYF
TGTGCCACCAGTGACCCCGGACAGAGAGGAAACACCATATATTTT